This T cell receptor (beta chain) was identified during a study of blood T cell repertoires in COVID-19. There are 15 residues in the CDR3. Germline-derived CDR1 and CDR2 are LGHDT and YNNKEL (reference sequence). V shed 4 bases and J 4 bases; nucleotides not matched to a gene: 9. Sequencing was performed with immunoSEQ multiplex PCR; in TCRdb, only in-frame clones are kept and a portion is missing. Of around 190,000 clones in the sample, around 83% were seen once. The J gene is TRBJ2-7, the V gene TRBV3-1 (or the pseudogene TRBV3-2), with 8 bases fitting TRBD1. The sample consisted of peripheral blood. This sequence was found in a human donor in a cohort sampled during active COVID-19. CDR3 nucleotides: TGTGCCAGCAGCCGCCGGGACAGGATTGTTTACGAGCAGTACTTC. Translation gives CASSRRDRIVYEQYF.